These 21 T cell receptor beta chains originate from one sample sequenced in a study of T cell changes during pregnancy in multiple sclerosis (dated by TCRdb to about 2019). Libraries were constructed by the immunoSEQ multiplex PCR assay. Drawn from immuneACCESS, this table holds only the in-frame rearrangements with V and J called that TCRdb kept. Clones are partly lost; checked studies trace under half to an unresolved V gene and leave the rest unexplained. For this sample there are tens of thousands of clones; 85% to 95% appear just once. Around 0.58% of the sample rests with the top ten. The specimen comprised CD4+ T cells from peripheral blood mononuclear cells, sampled in the third trimester of pregnancy. The receptors were sampled from a female donor with multiple sclerosis, enrolled in a pregnancy study.

This sequence joins TRBV1 and TRBJ2-1; the table's D call, TRBD1, was not checked against the DNA. TRBV1 constitutes a pseudogene. The CDR3 has 12 amino acids. CDR3: CTSSQGPLGQFF. In DNA, the CDR3 is TGCACCAGCAGCCAGGGGCCGTTAGGGCAGTTCTTC.

The rearrangement links TRBV19 to TRBJ1-4; a possible D gene is TRBD1 (5 bases). Trimming pared 4 bases from V and 7 bases from J, leaving 13 bases between. The CDR3 consists of 14 residues. The germline gives CDR1 LNHDA, CDR2 SQIVND (reference sequence). CDR3 amino acids: CASSNLTVFEKLFF. The CDR3 region has the DNA TGTGCCAGTAGTAATCTGACAGTCTTTGAAAAACTGTTTTTT.

A note on this clone: The same CDR3 is also encoded by other DNA sequences in this sample. The V gene is TRBV7-9, the J gene TRBJ1-1; 7 bases are a match to TRBD1. V was clipped by 1 base and J by 2 bases; unmatched bases: 1. The CDR3 is 14 amino acids. Germline CDR1 is SEHNR and CDR2 is FQNEAQ (reference sequence). CDR3 sequence (DNA): TGTGCCAGCAGCTTAGGACAGGGTAACACTGAAGCTTTCTTT. It specifies CASSLGQGNTEAFF.

This chain uses TRBV2 with TRBJ2-1; 13 bases line up with TRBD2. The germline gives CDR1 SNHLY, CDR2 FYNNEI. There are 14 residues in the CDR3. Trimming took 7 bases from V and 8 from J; bases not matched to a gene: 5. The CDR3 loop reads CASTRLAGGYEQFF. CDR3 DNA sequence: TGTGCCAGCACTCGACTAGCGGGAGGATATGAGCAGTTCTTC.

V usage is TRBV10-3 and J usage is TRBJ1-4; 10 bases align to TRBD1. V lost 6 bases, J lost 8 bases, and 6 bases stayed unmatched. The length of the CDR3 is 14 residues. Germline V gene lookup returns CDR1 ENHRY and CDR2 SYGVKD. This CDR3 is CAIRRGQGSEKLFF. In nucleotides, the CDR3 is TGTGCCATCAGGAGGGGACAGGGGAGCGAAAAACTGTTTTTT.

V is TRBV5-5 and J is TRBJ2-1; 8 bases are a match to TRBD1. The CDR3 consists of 13 residues. Trimming took 2 bases from V and 6 from J; bases not matched to a gene: 1. In germline, CDR1 is SGHKS, CDR2 YYEKEE (reference sequence). CDR3: CASSFTGGNEQFF. DNA of the CDR3: TGTGCCAGCAGCTTTACAGGGGGCAATGAGCAGTTCTTC.

The chain links TRBV5-1 to TRBJ2-7; maybe TRBD2 (6 bases). The V gene lost 1 base and the J gene lost 1 base, with 18 bases spanning the gap. Germline assignment: CDR1 SGHRS and CDR2 YFSETQ. The CDR3 spans 17 residues. CDR3 sequence: CASSLIPSGDFSYEQYF. DNA for the CDR3: TGCGCCAGCAGCTTGATTCCCTCGGGGGACTTTTCCTACGAGCAGTACTTC.

The chain has TRBV7-9 and TRBJ2-7; the D gene is possibly TRBD1 (6 bases). This CDR3 has 12 amino acids. Germline V gives CDR1 SEHNR, CDR2 FQNEAQ (reference sequence). Trimming pared 8 bases from V and 0 bases from J, leaving 8 bases between. The CDR3 loop is CASRDNSYEQYF. The CDR3 nucleotides are TGTGCCAGCCGGGACAACTCCTACGAGCAGTACTTC.

The chain joins TRBV7-3 to TRBJ2-1; tentative D call: TRBD2 (6 bases). Germline V gene sequence: CDR1 SGHTA, CDR2 FQGTGA. This CDR3 is 15 amino acids long. Trimming pared 1 base from V and 10 bases from J, leaving 17 bases between. The CDR3 sequence: CASSLSAGLAREQFF. The CDR3 DNA follows: TGTGCCAGCAGCTTAAGTGCGGGGCTGGCTCGAGAGCAGTTCTTC.

The chain has TRBV5-1 and TRBJ1-5; D is possibly TRBD1 (5 bases). This CDR3 contains 14 residues. Deletions cut 6 bases from V and 1 base from J, with 11 bases between. Germline CDR1 reads SGHRS; CDR2 reads YFSETQ. CDR3 sequence: CASIPTESNQPQHF. The CDR3 bases are TGCGCCAGCATACCGACAGAGAGCAATCAGCCCCAGCATTTT.

The rearrangement links TRBV4-3 to TRBJ1-4, with a weak D call TRBD1 (5 bases). Germline CDR1 and CDR2: LGHNA and YSLEER. V was cut by 4 bases and J by 8 bases, with 17 bases left in between. The CDR3 extends over 15 amino acids. The CDR3 is CASSLLSGAGEKLFF. Written as DNA, the CDR3 is TGCGCCAGCAGCCTTCTCTCTGGGGCGGGGGAAAAACTGTTTTTT.

This clone was observed a handful of times. The CDR3 spells CASNKDRTEAFF. Written as DNA, the CDR3 is TGTGCCAGCAATAAGGACAGGACTGAAGCTTTCTTT. The chain carries TRBV2 and TRBJ1-1; 7 nucleotides agree with TRBD1. Germline CDR1 reads SNHLY; CDR2 reads FYNNEI. CDR3 length: 12 residues. The ends lost 7 bases at V and 5 bases at J; junction bases unmatched: 4.

V usage is TRBV6-6 and J usage is TRBJ1-5, with D possibly being TRBD1 (5 bases). Germline loops: CDR1 MNHNY, CDR2 SVGAGI (reference sequence). The V end was cut by 6 bases, the J end by 7 bases, with 16 bases between. The CDR3 consists of 14 residues. The CDR3 DNA reads TGTGCCAGCAGACTCGGGATTCGGGGGCAGCCCCAGCATTTT. Encoded protein: CASRLGIRGQPQHF.

This chain joins TRBV7-2 and TRBJ1-5, with 9 bases fitting TRBD1. CDR1 is SGHTA and CDR2 is FQGNSA in the germline V gene. V shed 6 bases, J shed 5 bases, and the junction held 2 bases outside the gene matches. CDR3 length equals 13 residues. The CDR3 DNA reads as TGTGCCAGCAGTTGGACAGGGGATCAGCCCCAGCATTTT. Amino acid sequence: CASSWTGDQPQHF.

The J gene is TRBJ1-1, the V gene TRBV5-1, with TRBD1 identical over 9 bases. Germline CDR1 and CDR2: SGHRS and YFSETQ. This CDR3 spans 17 amino acids. J gave up 0 bases and V 4 bases, and 10 bases lay outside the gene matches. As DNA, the CDR3 is TGCGCCAGCAGCGGAGTCCCGGGACAGGGAATGAACACTGAAGCTTTCTTT. Amino acids: CASSGVPGQGMNTEAFF.

J is TRBJ2-7 and V is TRBV7-2, with 11 positions matching TRBD2. V gave up 1 base and J gave up 4 bases; unmatched junction bases: 9. CDR1 and CDR2 from the germline V gene are SGHTA and FQGNSA. This CDR3 region has 17 residues. CDR3 DNA: TGTGCCAGCAGCTTAGTCAGACTAGCGGGGCTCGGGTACGAGCAGTACTTC. Its protein product is CASSLVRLAGLGYEQYF.

The chain carries TRBV11-3 and TRBJ2-7; no definite D call. CDR3 size: 12 residues. With 0 bases removed from V and 2 bases from J, the gap between germline ends came to 2 bases. The germline V gene has CDR1 SGHNT and CDR2 YENEEA. The CDR3 nucleotides read TGTGCCAGCAGCTTAGACACCTACGAGCAGTACTTC. It codes for CASSLDTYEQYF.

The J gene is TRBJ2-3, the V gene TRBV6-6, with 7 bases matching TRBD2. The CDR3 runs 15 residues. Germline values: CDR1 MNHNY, CDR2 SVGAGI (reference sequence). V was clipped by 2 bases and J by 6 bases; unmatched bases: 8. CDR3 DNA sequence: TGTGCCAGCAGTTACGGCCTAGCGGACGGCGATACGCAGTATTTT. This codes for CASSYGLADGDTQYF.

V is TRBV5-1 and J is TRBJ2-1; D possibly corresponds to TRBD1 (5 bases). The V end was cut by 5 bases, the J end by 7 bases, with 22 bases between. This CDR3 contains 16 residues. Looked up from germline, CDR1 is SGHRS and CDR2 is YFSETQ. The CDR3: CASSRGPEALLNEQFF. For the CDR3, the DNA is TGCGCCAGCAGTAGGGGTCCCGAAGCTCTATTAAATGAGCAGTTCTTC.

This rearrangement joins TRBV14 to TRBJ1-1; D gene uncertain. CDR1 and CDR2 (germline): SGHDN, FVKESK. V was clipped by 0 bases and J by 4 bases, with 9 bases between them. The CDR3 totals 14 residues. CDR3 loop: CASSQEAWSTEAFF. The CDR3 DNA follows: TGTGCCAGCAGCCAAGAAGCATGGAGCACTGAAGCTTTCTTT.

The chain uses TRBV28 and TRBJ1-5, with 9 bases matching TRBD1. The CDR3 covers 16 residues. CDR1 is MDHEN, CDR2 SYDVKM, per germline. V shed 5 bases, J shed 6 bases, and the junction held 11 bases outside the gene matches. The CDR3: CASSKLGQGDGQPQHF. The CDR3, as DNA: TGTGCCAGCAGTAAATTGGGACAGGGTGACGGTCAGCCCCAGCATTTT.